The next 29 T cell receptor beta chains were all read from a single sample in a study of T-cell memory formation after mild COVID-19. TCRdb re-analysed the 5' RACE reads in MiXCR, keeping a single row per CDR3 protein. The sample yields around 7,000 distinct CDR3 sequences, roughly 60% seen once. The source material was PBMCs or a T cell subset sorted from them (not recorded which). The receptor set was obtained from an adult who had mild COVID-19 (a few samples of this study predate the infection). Cell type and time point are not known.

This clonotype ranks as medium-sized. This chain uses TRBV2 with TRBJ1-2; 11 nucleotides line up with TRBD1. The CDR3 runs 12 residues. Losses at the gene ends were 8 bases for V and 7 bases for J; bases not matched to a gene: 3. CDR1 is SNHLY and CDR2 is FYNNEI in the germline V gene. CDR3 bases: TGTGCCAGCGGGACAGGGGGACGTGGCTACACCTTC. Translating it yields CASGTGGRGYTF.

The chain employs TRBV20-1 and TRBJ2-7; D possibly uses TRBD1 or TRBD2 (5 bases each). This CDR3 region has 11 residues. Germline V lookup: CDR1 DFQATT, CDR2 SNEGSKA (reference sequence). The CDR3 DNA sequence: TGCAGCCCCGGGACCCCCTACGAGCAGTACTTC. This codes for CSPGTPYEQYF.

The V and J genes are TRBV12-3 or TRBV12-4 and TRBJ2-3, with D perhaps given as TRBD1 or TRBD2 (5 bases each). The CDR3 is 14 residues long. The V end lost 5 bases, the J end lost 5 bases, and 14 bases lay between the germline ends. CDR3 sequence: CASSPPGRGDTQYF. As DNA, the CDR3 is TGTGCCAGCAGTCCCCCGGGACGGGGAGATACGCAGTATTTT.

This chain connects TRBV27 to TRBJ2-5; 9 positions agree with TRBD2. The CDR3 loop spans 14 amino acids. Germline V gene data show CDR1 as MNHEY and CDR2 as SMNVEV (reference sequence). The junction had 4 bases not matched to a gene; V was cut back by 6 bases and J by 2 bases. The CDR3 loop is CASRGLAPQETQYF. The CDR3 DNA is TGTGCCAGCAGGGGACTAGCCCCGCAAGAGACCCAGTACTTC.

Comments on this clonotype: At one boundary the junction diverges from the germline segment, which might be a read error. V is TRBV29-1 and J is TRBJ1-2, with D perhaps TRBD1 (6 bases). Germline loops: CDR1 SQVTM, CDR2 ANQGSEA. This CDR3 has 15 residues. The CDR3 sequence: CSVEDINRAHYGYTF. The CDR3 bases are TGCAGCGTCGAAGATATTAACAGGGCCCACTATGGCTACACCTTC. Based on the CDR3 plus reference TRBV29-1 and TRBJ1-2, the full variable domain is SAVISQKPSRDICQRGTSLTIQCQVDSQVTMMFWYRQQPGQSLTLIATANQGSEATYESGFVIDKFPISRPNLTFSTLTVSNMSPEDSSIYLCSVEDINRAHYGYTFGSGTRLTVV.

This clonotype has only one observation. The V gene is TRBV7-6, the J gene TRBJ2-2; D tentatively reads TRBD1 or TRBD2 (5 bases each). The V end was cut by 1 base, the J end by 4 bases, with 10 bases between. The CDR3 runs to 15 residues. Germline V CDR1 and CDR2: SGHVS, FNYEAQ. The CDR3, as DNA: TGTGCCAGCAGCTTAGTGAGGGGCGTCACCGGGGAGCTGTTTTTT. It specifies CASSLVRGVTGELFF.

This clonotype is labeled as medium-sized (0.01 to 0.1%). The rearrangement links TRBV11-2 to TRBJ1-2; 11 nucleotides match TRBD1. The CDR3 is 14 amino acids. CDR1 is SGHAT and CDR2 is FQNNGV in the germline V gene. Trimming removed 10 bases from V and 5 bases from J; junction bases left unmatched: 9. For the CDR3, the DNA is TGTGCCACCCACCGGGACAGGGGGTCATATGGCTACACCTTC. It translates to CATHRDRGSYGYTF.

The genes are TRBV5-5 and TRBJ1-2; the D is unclear. The V and J ends lost 0 bases and 2 bases respectively, with 5 bases between them. From germline, CDR1 is SGHKS and CDR2 YYEKEE (reference sequence). This CDR3 spans 13 amino acids. The CDR3 is CASSLDRNYGYTF. The CDR3 coding sequence is TGTGCCAGCAGCTTGGATCGGAACTATGGCTACACCTTC.

By its share, this clonotype is medium-sized (0.01 to 0.1%). This chain uses TRBV7-9 with TRBJ1-2, with D uncertain. Per the germline V gene, CDR1 is SEHNR and CDR2 is FQNEAQ (reference sequence). With 5 bases removed from V and 8 bases from J, the gap between germline ends came to 12 bases. CDR3 length equals 12 residues. The CDR3 nucleotides read TGTGCCAGCAGCCCGGCCTACGGGGGCTACACCTTC. It encodes CASSPAYGGYTF.

CDR3 sequence reads: CASSRGGSSTDTQYF. CDR3 DNA sequence: TGTGCCAGCAGCCGGGGGGGATCTAGCACAGATACGCAGTATTTT. The chain recombines TRBV7-2 with TRBJ2-3; 8 bases are a match to TRBD2. This CDR3 comprises 15 residues. The ends lost 5 bases at V and 0 bases at J; junction bases unmatched: 4. Germline CDR1 and CDR2: SGHTA and FQGNSA. Full variable domain (remainder filled in from reference TRBV7-2 and TRBJ2-3): GAGVSQSPSNKVTEKGKDVELRCDPISGHTALYWYRQSLGQGLEFLIYFQGNSAPDKSGLPSDRFSAERTGGSVSTLTIQRTQQEDSAVYLCASSRGGSSTDTQYFGPGTRLTVL.

Relative to its sample, this clonotype is medium-sized. The V call is TRBV15, the J call TRBJ2-2, with 9 bases aligning to TRBD1. With 5 bases clipped from V and 5 bases from J, the junction kept 3 bases outside the gene matches. CDR1 LNHNV and CDR2 YYDKDF come from the germline V gene (reference sequence). The CDR3 loop spans 14 amino acids. CDR3 loop: CATSETGGTGELFF. CDR3 DNA: TGTGCCACCAGCGAGACAGGGGGAACCGGGGAGCTGTTTTTT.

This clonotype is medium-sized in the sample. This chain joins TRBV7-9 and TRBJ1-2; 7 nucleotides agree with TRBD1. The J segment lost 1 base and the V segment lost 7 bases, leaving 12 bases of the junction unmatched. The CDR3 is made up of 16 amino acids. Germline V gene lookup returns CDR1 SEHNR and CDR2 FQNEAQ (reference sequence). The CDR3 coding sequence is TGTGCCAGCACCCCAAAGACAGGGATTTATAACTATGGCTACACCTTC. This translates into CASTPKTGIYNYGYTF.

The J gene is TRBJ2-3, the V gene TRBV7-9; the match to TRBD1 covers 11 bases. Germline CDR1 SEHNR, CDR2 FQNEAQ (reference sequence). The CDR3 consists of 16 residues. Losses at the gene ends were 5 bases for V and 4 bases for J; bases not matched to a gene: 8. This chain's CDR3 is CASSISRTGGADTQYF. CDR3 DNA: TGTGCCAGCAGCATCTCTAGGACAGGGGGCGCAGATACGCAGTATTTT. Complete variable domain (other parts from reference TRBV7-9 and TRBJ2-3): DTGVSQNPRHKITKRGQNVTFRCDPISEHNRLYWYRQTLGQGPEFLTYFQNEAQLEKSRLLSDRFSAERPKGSFSTLEIQRTEQGDSAMYLCASSISRTGGADTQYFGPGTRLTVL.

This clonotype appeared a few times. The V and J genes are TRBV7-9 and TRBJ2-5; tentatively, D is TRBD1 or TRBD2 (5 bases each). This CDR3 has 13 residues. Germline-derived CDR1 and CDR2 are SEHNR and FQNEAQ (reference sequence). V was cut by 1 base and J by 5 bases, with 8 bases left in between. The CDR3 protein is CASSLVGTETQYF. CDR3 nucleotides: TGTGCCAGCAGCTTAGTTGGGACGGAGACCCAGTACTTC.

This chain connects TRBV7-9 to TRBJ1-2; TRBD1 matches at 8 bases. This CDR3 is built from 13 residues. The V gene's germline CDR1 is SEHNR and CDR2 FQNEAQ (reference sequence). With 6 bases clipped from V and 8 bases from J, the junction kept 8 bases outside the gene matches. DNA for the CDR3: TGTGCCAGCAGTTCGACAGGGGACGGAGGCTACACCTTC. This gives the protein CASSSTGDGGYTF.

This clonotype is deemed medium-sized (0.01 to 0.1%). The chain uses TRBV19 and TRBJ1-5; D gene ambiguous. The CDR3 length is 16 residues. The germline CDR1 and CDR2 sequences are LNHDA and SQIVND (reference sequence). V shed 3 bases and J shed 0 bases, with 12 bases lying between them. The CDR3 is CASSIFGGLSNQPQHF. The CDR3 DNA is TGTGCCAGTAGTATTTTCGGCGGACTTAGCAATCAGCCCCAGCATTTT.

By its share, this clonotype is large. The V call is TRBV4-2, the J call TRBJ2-7; 10 nucleotides align to TRBD1. V shed 4 bases and J 5 bases; nucleotides not matched to a gene: 11. This CDR3 comprises 16 residues. Per germline, CDR1 LGHNA and CDR2 YNFKEQ. As DNA, the CDR3 is TGTGCCAGCAGCCCTTCACCGGGACAGGGGTTGGACGAGCAGTACTTC. This encodes CASSPSPGQGLDEQYF.

The CDR3 loop reads CASSLGPQGALETQYF. The CDR3, as DNA: TGCGCCAGCAGCTTGGGGCCACAGGGGGCCCTGGAGACCCAGTACTTC. The V gene is TRBV5-1, the J gene TRBJ2-5; TRBD1 matches at 9 bases. Germline V gene lookup returns CDR1 SGHRS and CDR2 YFSETQ. Germline trimming cut 0 bases from V and 5 bases from J; bases unmatched to any gene: 8. This CDR3 spans 16 amino acids.

In its sample, this clonotype ranks as medium-sized. This chain joins TRBV6-2 or TRBV6-3 and TRBJ2-5; 10 nucleotides match TRBD2. CDR1 and CDR2 from the germline V gene are MNHEY and SVGEGT. This CDR3 has 14 amino acids. V gave up 6 bases and J gave up 5 bases; unmatched junction bases: 6. The CDR3 coding sequence is TGTGCCAGCAGGATACTAGCGGGGCGGGAGACCCAGTACTTC. It yields the protein CASRILAGRETQYF.

This clonotype rates as medium-sized. The V and J genes are TRBV7-2 and TRBJ2-2, with 9 bases matching TRBD1. The J segment lost 6 bases and the V segment lost 7 bases, leaving 9 bases of the junction unmatched. CDR3 size: 15 residues. Germline V gene sequence: CDR1 SGHTA, CDR2 FQGNSA. The CDR3 sequence: CASTPRGTGPGELFF. The CDR3 DNA is TGTGCCAGCACCCCACGAGGGACAGGGCCCGGGGAGCTGTTTTTT. The full variable domain, completed using reference TRBV7-2 and TRBJ2-2, is GAGVSQSPSNKVTEKGKDVELRCDPISGHTALYWYRQSLGQGLEFLIYFQGNSAPDKSGLPSDRFSAERTGGSVSTLTIQRTQQEDSAVYLCASTPRGTGPGELFFGEGSRLTVL.

The CDR3, as DNA: TGTGCCAGCACGCAGGGGACAGGGTGGAATGAGCAGTTCTTC. Its translation is CASTQGTGWNEQFF. The gene calls are TRBV6-5 and TRBJ2-1, with 9 bases identical to TRBD1. Germline CDR1 is MNHEY and CDR2 is SVGAGI. This CDR3 region has 14 residues. V lost 7 bases to trimming and J lost 7 bases; unmatched junction nucleotides: 8.

As for this clonotype: The junction departs from germline at one end; a sequencing error may be responsible. The chain combines TRBV7-2 with TRBJ1-6; D unclear. Germline V gene sequence: CDR1 SGHTA, CDR2 FQGNSA. CDR3 length equals 15 residues. This chain's CDR3 is CASRLDRTGNSPLHF. The DNA of the CDR3 is TGTGCCAGCAGGTTAGATCGGACTGGGAATTCACCCCTCCACTTT. Looking up the rest from reference TRBV7-2 and TRBJ1-6 gives the full variable domain: GAGVSQSPSNKVTEKGKDVELRCDPISGHTALYWYRQSLGQGLEFLIYFQGNSAPDKSGLPSDRFSAERTGGSVSTLTIQRTQQEDSAVYLCASRLDRTGNSPLHFGNGTRLTVT.

By share of the sample, this clonotype is medium-sized. The chain links TRBV4-1 to TRBJ1-4; no reliable D call. Trimming cost V 1 base and J 0 bases, with 6 bases left between them. The CDR3 is 15 residues long. Germline CDR1 MGHRA, CDR2 YSYEKL. The CDR3 nucleotides read TGCGCCAGCAGCCAAGGACAAGCAACTAATGAAAAACTGTTTTTT. Its protein product is CASSQGQATNEKLFF.

This chain uses TRBV3-1 with TRBJ2-3, with 11 nucleotides matching TRBD2. CDR1 and CDR2 (germline): LGHDT, YNNKEL (reference sequence). This CDR3 contains 15 residues. Trimming cost V 4 bases and J 4 bases; bases outside gene matches: 4. CDR3 amino acids: CASSRGTSGADTQYF. In nucleotides, the CDR3 is TGTGCCAGCAGCCGCGGGACTAGCGGTGCAGATACGCAGTATTTT.

The J gene is TRBJ2-5, the V gene TRBV24-1; TRBD1 agrees at 7 bases. The V gene end was trimmed by 4 bases and the J gene end by 3 bases; junction bases not matched to a gene: 10. The CDR3 runs 16 residues. Germline V CDR1 and CDR2: KGHDR, SFDVKD. The CDR3 nucleotides read TGTGCCACCAGTGACCGGACAGGCCTAGCTAAAGAGACCCAGTACTTC. Translating it yields CATSDRTGLAKETQYF.

Judged by abundance, this clonotype is medium-sized. The V gene is TRBV7-8, the J gene TRBJ2-5; either TRBD1 or TRBD2 may supply D (5 bases each). In germline, CDR1 is SGHVS, CDR2 FQNEAQ. This CDR3 spans 14 amino acids. The ends were cut back, 8 bases at V and 4 bases at J, with 17 bases in the middle. Here the CDR3 DNA reads TGTGCCAGCTTCTCCCCGTCCGGGGCAGAGACCCAGTACTTC. This codes for CASFSPSGAETQYF.

The chain recombines TRBV20-1 with TRBJ2-5, with 8 bases matching TRBD2. The junction had 8 bases not matched to a gene; V was cut back by 4 bases and J by 1 base. The CDR3 covers 15 residues. The germline V gene encodes CDR1 DFQATT and CDR2 SNEGSKA (reference sequence). The chain's CDR3 is CSATKVAGPQETQYF. The CDR3 region has the DNA TGCAGTGCTACCAAAGTAGCGGGGCCCCAAGAGACCCAGTACTTC.

The V gene is TRBV7-6, the J gene TRBJ2-6; D gene unclear. From germline, CDR1 is SGHVS and CDR2 FNYEAQ. The germline V and J ends were trimmed by 4 bases and 4 bases, with 5 bases remaining between them. The CDR3 runs to 13 residues. DNA for the CDR3: TGTGCCAGCAGCTCCCGGGGGGCCAACGTCCTGACTTTC. Translation: CASSSRGANVLTF.

The chain employs TRBV9 and TRBJ1-1, with TRBD1 identical over 9 bases. Losses at the gene ends were 3 bases for V and 4 bases for J; bases not matched to a gene: 4. Looked up from germline, CDR1 is SGDLS and CDR2 is YYNGEE. This CDR3 comprises 14 residues. DNA of the CDR3: TGTGCCAGCAGCGCGACAGGGGGTGTCACTGAAGCTTTCTTT. Protein product: CASSATGGVTEAFF.